The clone carrying this T cell receptor (beta chain) has a handful of counts. What it recognizes is unknown. CDR3 length: 13 residues. Per the germline V gene, CDR1 is LNHDA and CDR2 is SQIVND (reference sequence). Trimming pared 3 bases from V and 8 bases from J, leaving 13 bases between. Assay used: immunoSEQ multiplex PCR; TCRdb lists only in-frame clones, some missing. There are roughly 110,000 clones in the sample; almost 90% occur only once, and around 5% lies in the top ten. The data were taken from a study of T cell responses to AZD1222 COVID-19 vaccine. Study findings and constraints: Females outnumbered males among donors, who were mostly white British; clonal diversity was possibly underestimated.

The specimen was peripheral blood, collected on day 0 of AZD1222 vaccination. The sequence derives from an adult in good health. The V and J genes are TRBV19 and TRBJ1-2; D is unclear. The CDR3 sequence is CASSIATSGGYTF. Written as DNA, the CDR3 is TGTGCCAGTAGTATTGCGACCTCCGGGGGCTACACCTTC.